The 27 T cell receptor beta chains reported below all come from one sample, sequenced in a study of control samples from healthy donors and cancer patients. Only in-frame clones appear in the TCRdb table, and some are missing; sequencing was by immunoSEQ multiplex PCR. In the table there are about 170,000 clones, roughly 90% of which are singletons. What was sequenced was blood. All receptors come from a man between 25 and 39 years old in good health.

This sequence joins TRBV6-2 or TRBV6-3 and TRBJ2-3, with a possible D match to TRBD2 (6 bases). Trimming left V 6 bases short and J 2 bases short, with 15 bases between. Germline V gene lookup returns CDR1 MNHEY and CDR2 SVGEGT. This CDR3 is built from 15 residues. The CDR3 DNA reads TGTGCCAGCAGATACCTCGGAGGGCCCACAGATACGCAGTATTTT. It is translated as CASRYLGGPTDTQYF.

J is TRBJ1-2 and V is TRBV4-1; tentatively, D is TRBD1 (5 bases). Trimming shortened V by 5 bases and J by 7 bases, and 17 bases separated the two germline ends. The germline gives CDR1 MGHRA, CDR2 YSYEKL. The CDR3 has 14 residues. CDR3 residues: CASSYSTGASGYTF. CDR3 DNA: TGCGCCAGCAGCTACTCGACCGGGGCGAGTGGCTACACCTTC.

For this clone: The sample contains more than one DNA sequence encoding this CDR3. J is TRBJ2-7 and V is TRBV3-1 (or the pseudogene TRBV3-2); D is unresolved. CDR1 is LGHDT and CDR2 is YNNKEL in the germline V gene (reference sequence). The length of the CDR3 is 12 residues. V lost 3 bases and J lost 1, with 4 bases in between. The CDR3 spells CASSQSSYEQYF. The CDR3 DNA is TGTGCCAGCAGCCAGTCATCCTACGAGCAGTACTTC.

With respect to this clone: The sample has other DNA sequences that encode this CDR3 too. The rearrangement uses TRBV5-1 and TRBJ2-1, with TRBD2 matching over 7 bases. Germline CDR1 and CDR2: SGHRS and YFSETQ. The CDR3 runs to 13 residues. The trim removed 4 bases at V and 7 bases at J, leaving 5 bases unmatched. The CDR3 nucleotides are TGCGCCAGCAGCCCTGGGGGGGGAAATGAGCAGTTCTTC. It translates to CASSPGGGNEQFF.

V and J are TRBV2 and TRBJ1-3, with unresolved D. V dropped 5 bases and J dropped 0 bases, with 8 bases sitting between them. Per the germline V gene, CDR1 is SNHLY and CDR2 is FYNNEI. This CDR3 has 14 amino acids. The DNA of the CDR3 is TGTGCCAGCAGTACAGCCGTCTCTGGAAACACCATATATTTT. This translates into CASSTAVSGNTIYF.

The CDR3 here is CASSSGQGAPYEQYF. CDR3 sequence (DNA): TGCGCCAGCAGTTCCGGACAGGGGGCACCCTACGAGCAGTACTTC. The rearrangement uses TRBV5-1 and TRBJ2-7; 11 bases line up with TRBD1. The CDR3 is 15 residues long. CDR1 and CDR2 (germline): SGHRS, YFSETQ. The junction had 6 bases not matched to a gene; V was cut back by 5 bases and J by 2 bases. Using reference TRBV5-1 and TRBJ2-7 for the parts outside the CDR3, the full variable domain is KAGVTQTPRYLIKTRGQQVTLSCSPISGHRSVSWYQQTPGQGLQFLFEYFSETQRNKGNFPGRFSGRQFSNSRSEMNVSTLELGDSALYLCASSSGQGAPYEQYFGPGTRLTVT.

The table lists this clone with many counts. The J gene is TRBJ1-5, the V gene TRBV6-6; TRBD1 is a possible D gene (5 bases). Germline-derived CDR1 and CDR2 are MNHNY and SVGAGI (reference sequence). V lost 6 bases to trimming and J lost 7 bases, with 13 bases between them. The CDR3 spans 13 residues. As DNA, the CDR3 is TGTGCCAGCAGCGCGGGGACCCAACAGCCCCAGCATTTT. Encoded protein: CASSAGTQQPQHF.

The chain is built from TRBV3-1 (or the pseudogene TRBV3-2) and TRBJ2-5; 12 nucleotides match TRBD2. From germline, CDR1 is LGHDT and CDR2 YNNKEL (reference sequence). The CDR3 is made up of 16 amino acids. V shed 4 bases and J 5 bases; nucleotides not matched to a gene: 8. CDR3 in DNA: TGTGCCAGCAGCCGGACAGGGACTAGCGGGTCCGAGACCCAGTACTTC. It translates to CASSRTGTSGSETQYF.

The chain has TRBV7-9 and TRBJ1-5; tentative D call: TRBD1 (6 bases). The CDR3 is 15 residues long. Germline CDR1 and CDR2: SEHNR and FQNEAQ (reference sequence). V lost 3 bases and J lost 1, with 10 bases in between. The CDR3 here is CASSLDSSSNQPQHF. CDR3 coding DNA: TGTGCCAGCAGCTTGGACAGTTCCAGCAATCAGCCCCAGCATTTT.

This clone has just a few counts. CDR3 loop: CASSSDSHNQPQHF. The CDR3 DNA follows: TGTGCCAGCAGTAGTGACAGCCACAATCAGCCCCAGCATTTT. The V gene is TRBV2, the J gene TRBJ1-5, with D perhaps matching TRBD1 (5 bases). The V and J ends lost 5 bases and 3 bases respectively, with 11 bases between them. CDR1 SNHLY and CDR2 FYNNEI come from the germline V gene. This CDR3 region has 14 residues.

The chain couples TRBV12-3 or TRBV12-4 to TRBJ1-6; D unresolved. V was clipped by 7 bases and J by 7 bases, with 8 bases between them. The CDR3 has 12 residues. The CDR3 protein is CASIVGNSPLHF. The CDR3 DNA reads as TGTGCCAGCATAGTGGGAAATTCACCCCTCCACTTT.

The V and J genes are TRBV6-5 and TRBJ1-2, with unresolved D. The germline CDR1 and CDR2 sequences are MNHEY and SVGAGI. The CDR3 is 15 amino acids. V gave up 0 bases and J gave up 3 bases, with 11 bases separating them. CDR3 sequence reads: CASSYSAHGDYGYTF. The CDR3 DNA is TGTGCCAGCAGTTACTCAGCCCATGGGGACTATGGCTACACCTTC.

The V and J genes are TRBV5-1 and TRBJ2-3; possibly TRBD2 for D (5 bases). CDR1 SGHRS and CDR2 YFSETQ come from the germline V gene. CDR3 length: 13 amino acids. The ends were cut back, 7 bases at V and 1 base at J, with 10 bases in the middle. CDR3 sequence reads: CASRTAGTDTQYF. The CDR3 nucleotides are TGCGCCAGCCGGACTGCTGGCACAGATACGCAGTATTTT.

The chain is built from TRBV20-1 and TRBJ2-7; tentatively, D is TRBD1 or TRBD2 (5 bases each). The CDR3 length is 15 residues. Germline V gives CDR1 DFQATT, CDR2 SNEGSKA (reference sequence). V was trimmed by 3 bases and J by 0 bases, leaving 15 bases between them. The CDR3 nucleotides are TGCAGTGCTAGTAAGGGGACGAGCGGCTCCTACGAGCAGTACTTC. Its protein product is CSASKGTSGSYEQYF.

This rearrangement joins TRBV11-2 to TRBJ2-7; perhaps TRBD1 as D (6 bases). The CDR3 runs 14 residues. The V gene's germline CDR1 is SGHAT and CDR2 FQNNGV. Between the trimmed V and J ends, which lost 4 bases and 4 bases, there was a span of 14 bases. CDR3 residues: CASSSGHSGYEQYF. The CDR3 DNA follows: TGTGCCAGCAGCTCGGGACACTCCGGGTACGAGCAGTACTTC.

This sequence joins TRBV7-2 and TRBJ2-7; D unclear. CDR3 length equals 15 residues. V was cut by 0 bases and J by 1 base, with 10 bases left in between. Germline CDR1 reads SGHTA; CDR2 reads FQGNSA. DNA of the CDR3: TGTGCCAGCAGCTTAGCAGGGCGAGTTTCCTACGAGCAGTACTTC. Encoded protein: CASSLAGRVSYEQYF.

The chain is built from TRBV29-1 and TRBJ2-1, with 11 bases that match TRBD2. The CDR3 runs 18 residues. J lost 0 bases, V lost 7 bases, and 14 bases had no gene match. Germline CDR1 is SQVTM and CDR2 is ANQGSEA. The CDR3 here is CSGAGTSGFRSSYNEQFF. The CDR3, as DNA: TGCAGCGGGGCCGGGACTAGCGGATTTCGAAGCTCCTACAATGAGCAGTTCTTC.

The J gene is TRBJ1-5, the V gene TRBV19; D uncertain. The ends were cut back, 3 bases at V and 3 bases at J, with 6 bases in the middle. Germline V gene sequence: CDR1 LNHDA, CDR2 SQIVND (reference sequence). The CDR3 covers 13 residues. The DNA of the CDR3 is TGTGCCAGTAGTATGACCTCCAATCAGCCCCAGCATTTT. Amino acid sequence: CASSMTSNQPQHF.

V is TRBV16 and J is TRBJ2-7, with 7 bases identical to TRBD1. Trimming took 2 bases from V and 3 from J; bases not matched to a gene: 7. Germline CDR1 is KGHSY and CDR2 is FQNENV. This CDR3 comprises 15 residues. The DNA for the CDR3 is TGTGCCAGCAGCCAACGGGACAGAAGAGGCTACGAGCAGTACTTC. Its protein product is CASSQRDRRGYEQYF. The full variable domain, with the rest looked up from reference TRBV16 and TRBJ2-7, is GEEVAQTPKHLVRGEGQKAKLYCAPIKGHSYVFWYQQVLKNEFKFLISFQNENVFDETGMPKERFSAKCLPNSPCSLEIQATKLEDSAVYFCASSQRDRRGYEQYFGPGTRLTVT.

V and J are TRBV28 and TRBJ1-2; the D is unclear. V gave up 7 bases and J gave up 8 bases, with 20 bases separating them. Germline lookup yields CDR1 MDHEN and CDR2 SYDVKM. The CDR3 totals 14 residues. CDR3 DNA: TGTGCCAGCAACCATTACAAGGGTCTATGGGGCTACACCTTC. Residues: CASNHYKGLWGYTF.

This clone was observed a handful of times. The V call is TRBV6-1, the J call TRBJ1-4; D remains ambiguous. Trimming cost V 2 bases and J 8 bases, with 15 bases left between them. Germline V CDR1 and CDR2: MNHNS, SASEGT. The CDR3 consists of 15 residues. This chain's CDR3 is CASSELSALREKLFF. CDR3 DNA sequence: TGTGCCAGCAGTGAATTGTCTGCCCTTAGGGAAAAACTGTTTTTT.

The chain carries TRBV9 and TRBJ1-3; no clear D gene. Germline V CDR1 and CDR2: SGDLS, YYNGEE. The CDR3 length is 14 residues. V dropped 0 bases and J dropped 4 bases, with 8 bases sitting between them. CDR3 loop: CASSVDGEGNTIYF. The CDR3 DNA follows: TGTGCCAGCAGCGTAGACGGGGAGGGAAACACCATATATTTT.

The chain couples TRBV5-6 to TRBJ2-2, with D unresolved. The CDR3 loop spans 13 amino acids. Germline V CDR1 and CDR2: SGHDT, YYEEEE. V was trimmed by 4 bases and J by 9 bases, leaving 13 bases between them. The CDR3 reads CASSPGAQRELFF. For the CDR3, the DNA is TGTGCCAGCAGCCCCGGAGCTCAACGGGAGCTGTTTTTT. The full variable domain, its missing parts supplied by reference TRBV5-6 and TRBJ2-2, is DAGVTQSPTHLIKTRGQQVTLRCSPKSGHDTVSWYQQALGQGPQFIFQYYEEEERQRGNFPDRFSGHQFPNYSSELNVNALLLGDSALYLCASSPGAQRELFFGEGSRLTVL.

V is TRBV4-3 and J is TRBJ1-6; possible D gene TRBD1, 6 bases. Germline CDR1 reads LGHNA; CDR2 reads YSLEER. The V end lost 4 bases, the J end lost 5 bases, and 15 bases lay between the germline ends. CDR3 length: 16 amino acids. CDR3 region: CASSLVTGTNNSPLHF. CDR3 coding DNA: TGCGCCAGCAGCCTGGTGACAGGAACTAATAATTCACCCCTCCACTTT.

The CDR3 nucleotides are TGTGCCAGCAGTTACGACAAGTCCTACGAGCAGTACTTC. Encoded protein: CASSYDKSYEQYF. V usage is TRBV6-5 and J usage is TRBJ2-7, with D uncertain. Trimming left V 2 bases short and J 1 base short, with 6 bases between. Per the germline V gene, CDR1 is MNHEY and CDR2 is SVGAGI. The CDR3 contains 13 residues.

The rearrangement uses TRBV10-3 and TRBJ1-6, with TRBD1 identical over 7 bases. The CDR3 length is 15 residues. Trimming cost V 5 bases and J 5 bases; bases outside gene matches: 6. Per the germline V gene, CDR1 is ENHRY and CDR2 is SYGVKD. The CDR3 DNA reads as TGTGCCATCAGTTCCGGGACAGCTAATAATTCACCCCTCCACTTT. Translation gives CAISSGTANNSPLHF.

This chain joins TRBV18 and TRBJ2-3, with no clear D. Trimming stripped 3 bases from V and 4 bases from J, with 5 bases between. The CDR3 length is 12 residues. Germline V CDR1 and CDR2: KGHSH, LQKENI. CDR3 region: CASSPQADTQYF. The CDR3 nucleotides are TGTGCCAGCTCACCGCAGGCAGATACGCAGTATTTT.